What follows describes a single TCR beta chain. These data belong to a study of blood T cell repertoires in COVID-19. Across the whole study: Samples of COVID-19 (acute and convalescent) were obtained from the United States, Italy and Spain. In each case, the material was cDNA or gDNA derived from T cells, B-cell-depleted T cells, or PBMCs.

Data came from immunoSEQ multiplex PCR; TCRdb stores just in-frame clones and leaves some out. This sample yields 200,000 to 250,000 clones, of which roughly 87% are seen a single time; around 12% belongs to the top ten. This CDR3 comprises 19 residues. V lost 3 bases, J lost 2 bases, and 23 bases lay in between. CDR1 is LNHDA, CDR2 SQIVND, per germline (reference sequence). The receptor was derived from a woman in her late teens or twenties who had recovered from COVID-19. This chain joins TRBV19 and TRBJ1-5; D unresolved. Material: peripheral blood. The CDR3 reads CASSIHGGPKKIGNQPQHF. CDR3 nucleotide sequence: TGTGCCAGTAGTATTCATGGCGGCCCTAAGAAGATCGGCAATCAGCCCCAGCATTTT.